Below, 13 T cell receptor beta chains from the same sample are listed, as sequenced in a study of read filtering for tumor transcriptome and immune sequencing. From 300 to 400 ng of RNA, a library with molecular barcoded alpha/delta and beta/gamma adaptors was made. A single record per CDR3 protein comes from TCRdb applying MiXCR to the reads. The table includes roughly 18,000 distinct CDR3 sequences, about 20% detected once. Sequenced input: a population of CD138-negative cells sorted from bone marrow. These receptor sequences come from a donor at least 40 years old with multiple myeloma.

This clonotype is medium-sized (0.01 to 0.1%). J is TRBJ1-1 and V is TRBV30; no clear D gene. CDR1 is GTSNPN, CDR2 SVGIG, per germline (reference sequence). V was cut by 0 bases and J by 0 bases, with 5 bases left in between. The CDR3 length is 13 residues. CDR3 sequence (DNA): TGTGCCTGGAGTGTTCAAGTGAACACTGAAGCTTTCTTT. It yields the protein CAWSVQVNTEAFF.

This chain joins TRBV19 and TRBJ2-1, with 10 bases aligning to TRBD1. The V and J ends lost 3 bases and 6 bases, in that order; junction bases with no gene match: 5. In germline, CDR1 is LNHDA, CDR2 SQIVND (reference sequence). There are 15 residues in the CDR3. CDR3 protein: CASSMTGGQSNEQFF. CDR3 coding DNA: TGTGCCAGTAGTATGACAGGGGGCCAGTCCAATGAGCAGTTCTTC.

The V gene is TRBV13, the J gene TRBJ2-1; 12 positions agree with TRBD2. Germline CDR1 and CDR2: PRHDT and FYEKMQ (reference sequence). There are 18 residues in the CDR3. J lost 1 base, V lost 1 base, and 5 bases had no gene match. This chain's CDR3 is CASSLEGLAGFSYNEQFF. The CDR3 nucleotides are TGTGCCAGCAGCTTAGAGGGACTAGCGGGCTTTTCCTACAATGAGCAGTTCTTC.

This clonotype has only a few counts. The chain is built from TRBV7-6 and TRBJ2-1; D not certain. This CDR3 is 14 amino acids long. With 3 bases removed from V and 0 bases from J, the gap between germline ends came to 6 bases. Germline CDR1 is SGHVS and CDR2 is FNYEAQ. This CDR3 reads CASSLTSSYNEQFF. The CDR3 DNA follows: TGTGCCAGCAGCTTGACCAGCTCCTACAATGAGCAGTTCTTC.

Comments on this clonotype: A much larger clonotype is one base distant, so this may be a read error. The chain recombines TRBV7-9 with TRBJ2-1; D uncertain. Germline values: CDR1 SEHNR, CDR2 FQNEAQ (reference sequence). This CDR3 is built from 14 residues. The CDR3 sequence: CASSGWVADNEQLF. The CDR3 bases are TGTGCCAGCAGCGGGTGGGTAGCCGACAATGAGCAGCTCTTC.

Of note for this clonotype: At one boundary the junction diverges from the germline segment, which might be a read error. The chain has TRBV20-1 and TRBJ1-1, with TRBD1 as a possible D gene (5 bases). Germline CDR1 is DFQATT and CDR2 is SNEGSKA (reference sequence). The CDR3 sequence is 12 residues long. The DNA for the CDR3 is TGCGGTGCTAGGGATAGGGGTACTGAAGCTTTCTTT. This gives the protein CGARDRGTEAFF.

This clonotype occurred many times. V is TRBV28 and J is TRBJ2-1; 7 nucleotides match TRBD2. With V trimmed by 7 bases and J by 1 base, 4 bases remained unmatched. Germline lookup yields CDR1 MDHEN and CDR2 SYDVKM. This CDR3 has 14 residues. For the CDR3, the DNA is TGTGCCAGCAATCTAGCGGCATCCTACAATGAGCAGTTCTTC. Translated, it gives CASNLAASYNEQFF.

There are many counts of this clonotype. The rearrangement links TRBV29-1 to TRBJ2-7; D possibly corresponds to TRBD2 (5 bases). CDR3 length: 13 residues. Between the trimmed V and J ends, which lost 5 bases and 5 bases, there was a span of 16 bases. Germline values: CDR1 SQVTM, CDR2 ANQGSEA. CDR3 sequence: CSVRNGLGDEQYF. Written as DNA, the CDR3 is TGCAGCGTTCGGAACGGGCTCGGGGACGAGCAGTACTTC.

The CDR3 reads CASSQDSVYNEQFF. In DNA, the CDR3 is TGTGCCAGCAGCCAAGATAGCGTTTACAATGAGCAGTTCTTC. The V and J genes are TRBV4-2 and TRBJ2-1; weak D call: TRBD2 (5 bases). The CDR3 sequence is 14 residues long. Germline loops: CDR1 LGHNA, CDR2 YNFKEQ. The germline V and J ends were trimmed by 0 bases and 4 bases, with 7 bases remaining between them.

This clonotype was counted many times. The chain couples TRBV11-1 to TRBJ1-1; a possible D gene is TRBD1 (5 bases). V lost 1 base to trimming and J lost 5 bases, with 23 bases between them. The CDR3 sequence is 18 residues long. Germline assignment: CDR1 SGHAT and CDR2 FQDESV (reference sequence). In DNA form, the CDR3 reads TGTGCCAGCAGCTTAGAATTCCAGGGTCGGTGGGTATGGACTGAAGCTTTCTTT. Its protein product is CASSLEFQGRWVWTEAFF.

This chain uses TRBV5-4 with TRBJ2-2; possibly TRBD2 for D (5 bases). Trimming took off 5 bases at V and 1 base at J, with 12 bases between the two ends. CDR3 size: 15 residues. Germline CDR1 reads SGHNT; CDR2 reads YYREEE (reference sequence). The CDR3 sequence: CASRKDSVNTGELFF. CDR3 nucleotide sequence: TGTGCCAGCAGAAAGGACTCTGTGAACACCGGGGAGCTGTTTTTT.

In its sample, this clonotype was seen many times. This sequence joins TRBV5-1 and TRBJ2-1, with D perhaps matching TRBD1 (6 bases). Germline-derived CDR1 and CDR2 are SGHRS and YFSETQ. The length of the CDR3 is 17 residues. Trimming removed 3 bases at V and 7 bases at J, with 23 bases between. This CDR3 is CASSYRGQMILWNEQFF. The DNA of the CDR3 is TGCGCCAGCAGCTACCGGGGACAAATGATCCTATGGAATGAGCAGTTCTTC.

In this sample, this clonotype turned up many times. The V and J genes are TRBV18 and TRBJ2-1, with 14 bases fitting TRBD2. The CDR3 length is 21 residues. Trimming at V came to 3 bases and at J to 0 bases, leaving 13 bases not matched to a gene. Germline CDR1 is KGHSH and CDR2 is LQKENI. In nucleotides, the CDR3 is TGTGCCAGCTCACCGTCCCTCGGACTAGCGGGAGGTAGGAGCTCCTACAATGAGCAGTTCTTC. It specifies CASSPSLGLAGGRSSYNEQFF.